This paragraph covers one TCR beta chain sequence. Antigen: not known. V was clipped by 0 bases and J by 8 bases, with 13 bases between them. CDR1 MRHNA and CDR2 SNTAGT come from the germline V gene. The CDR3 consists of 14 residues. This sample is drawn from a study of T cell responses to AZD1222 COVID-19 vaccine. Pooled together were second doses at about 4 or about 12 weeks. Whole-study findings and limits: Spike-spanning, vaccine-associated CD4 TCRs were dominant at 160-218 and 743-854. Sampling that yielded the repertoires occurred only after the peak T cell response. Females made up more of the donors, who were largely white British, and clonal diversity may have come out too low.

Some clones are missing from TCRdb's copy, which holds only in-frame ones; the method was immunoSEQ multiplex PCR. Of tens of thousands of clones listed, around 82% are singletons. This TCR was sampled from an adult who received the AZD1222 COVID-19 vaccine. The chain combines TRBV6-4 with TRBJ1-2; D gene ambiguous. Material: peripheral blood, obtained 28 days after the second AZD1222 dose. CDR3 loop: CASSDSAGSGGYTF. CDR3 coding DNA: TGTGCCAGCAGTGACTCCGCAGGTTCCGGAGGCTACACCTTC.